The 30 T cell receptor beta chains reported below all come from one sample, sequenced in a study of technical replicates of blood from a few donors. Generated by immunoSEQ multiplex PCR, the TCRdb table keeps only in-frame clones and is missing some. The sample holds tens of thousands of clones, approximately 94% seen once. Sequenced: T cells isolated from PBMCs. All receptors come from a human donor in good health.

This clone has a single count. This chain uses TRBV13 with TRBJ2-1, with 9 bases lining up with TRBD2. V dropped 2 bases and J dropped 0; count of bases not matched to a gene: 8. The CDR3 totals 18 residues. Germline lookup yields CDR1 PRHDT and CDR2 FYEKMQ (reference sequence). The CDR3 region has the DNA TGTGCCAGCAGCTTAAGGGCTAGCGGGGTGAGCTCCTACAATGAGCAGTTCTTC. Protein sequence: CASSLRASGVSSYNEQFF.

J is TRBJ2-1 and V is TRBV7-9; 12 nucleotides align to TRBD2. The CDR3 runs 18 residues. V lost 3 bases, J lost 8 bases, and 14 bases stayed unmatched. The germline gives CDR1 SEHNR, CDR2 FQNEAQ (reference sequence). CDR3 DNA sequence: TGTGCCAGCAGCTTCCGCCTTCGGACTAGCGGGGATTTGGATGAGCAGTTCTTC. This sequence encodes CASSFRLRTSGDLDEQFF.

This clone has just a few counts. The CDR3 region has the DNA TGCGCCAGCAGCTCAGGGTACACTGAAGCTTTCTTT. Translated, it gives CASSSGYTEAFF. J is TRBJ1-1 and V is TRBV5-1; tentatively, D is TRBD1 (5 bases). Trimming took off 3 bases at V and 3 bases at J, with 6 bases between the two ends. Germline V CDR1 and CDR2: SGHRS, YFSETQ. This CDR3 is 12 amino acids long.

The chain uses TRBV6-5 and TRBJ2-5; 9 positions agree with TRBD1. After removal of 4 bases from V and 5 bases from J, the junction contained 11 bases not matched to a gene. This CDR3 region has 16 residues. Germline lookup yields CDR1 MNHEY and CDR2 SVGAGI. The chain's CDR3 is CASSLNRDRALETQYF. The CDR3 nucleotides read TGTGCCAGCAGTTTAAACCGGGACAGGGCCCTTGAGACCCAGTACTTC.

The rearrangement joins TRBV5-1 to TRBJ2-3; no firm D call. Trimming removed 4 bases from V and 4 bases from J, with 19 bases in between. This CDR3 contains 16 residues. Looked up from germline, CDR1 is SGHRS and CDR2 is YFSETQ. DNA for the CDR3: TGCGCCAGCAGCGAACCCATAGCAGATGGCGCAGATACGCAGTATTTT. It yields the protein CASSEPIADGADTQYF.

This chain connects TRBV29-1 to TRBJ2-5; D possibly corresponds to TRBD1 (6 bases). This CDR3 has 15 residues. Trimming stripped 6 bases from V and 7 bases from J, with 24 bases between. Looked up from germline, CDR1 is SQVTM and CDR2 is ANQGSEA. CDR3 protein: CSVYRTARGEWTQYF. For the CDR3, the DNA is TGCAGCGTCTACAGGACAGCTAGGGGTGAATGGACCCAGTACTTC.

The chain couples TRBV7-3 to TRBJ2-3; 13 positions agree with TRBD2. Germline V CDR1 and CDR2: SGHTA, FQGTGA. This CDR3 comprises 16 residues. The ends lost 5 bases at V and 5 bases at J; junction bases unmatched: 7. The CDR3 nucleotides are TGTGCCAGCAGCCGACTAGCGGGGGGAGTGAAAGATACGCAGTATTTT. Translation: CASSRLAGGVKDTQYF.

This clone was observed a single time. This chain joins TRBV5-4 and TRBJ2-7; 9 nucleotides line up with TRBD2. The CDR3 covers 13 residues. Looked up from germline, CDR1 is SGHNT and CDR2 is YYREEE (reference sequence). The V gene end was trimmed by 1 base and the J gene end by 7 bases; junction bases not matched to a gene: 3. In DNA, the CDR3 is TGTGCCAGCAGCTTGCCTAGCGGGACAGAGCAGTACTTC. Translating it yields CASSLPSGTEQYF.

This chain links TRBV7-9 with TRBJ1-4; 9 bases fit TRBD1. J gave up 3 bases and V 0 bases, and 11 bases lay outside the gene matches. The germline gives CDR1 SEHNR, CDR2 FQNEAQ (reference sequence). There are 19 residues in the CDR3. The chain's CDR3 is CASSLASPPQGAANEKLFF. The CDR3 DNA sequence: TGTGCCAGCAGCTTAGCATCACCCCCACAGGGGGCTGCTAATGAAAAACTGTTTTTT. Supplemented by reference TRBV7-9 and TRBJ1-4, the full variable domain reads DTGVSQNPRHKITKRGQNVTFRCDPISEHNRLYWYRQTLGQGPEFLTYFQNEAQLEKSRLLSDRFSAERPKGSFSTLEIQRTEQGDSAMYLCASSLASPPQGAANEKLFFGSGTQLSVL.

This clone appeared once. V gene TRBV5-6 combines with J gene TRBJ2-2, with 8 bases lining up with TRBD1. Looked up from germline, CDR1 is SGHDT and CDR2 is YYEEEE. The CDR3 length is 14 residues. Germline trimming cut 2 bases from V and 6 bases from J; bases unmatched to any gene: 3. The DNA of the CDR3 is TGTGCCAGCAGCTTCAGGGGGCGGGCCGGGGAGCTGTTTTTT. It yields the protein CASSFRGRAGELFF.

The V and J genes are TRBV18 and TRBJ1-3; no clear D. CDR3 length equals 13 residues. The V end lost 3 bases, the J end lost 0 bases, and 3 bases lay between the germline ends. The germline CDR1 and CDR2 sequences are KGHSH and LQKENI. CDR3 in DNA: TGTGCCAGCTCACCTAGCTCTGGAAACACCATATATTTT. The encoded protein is CASSPSSGNTIYF.

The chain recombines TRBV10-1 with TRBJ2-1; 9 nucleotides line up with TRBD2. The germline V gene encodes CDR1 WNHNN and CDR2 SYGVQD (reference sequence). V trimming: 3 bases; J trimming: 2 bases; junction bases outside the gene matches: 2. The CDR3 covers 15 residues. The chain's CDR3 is CASSEIAGAYNEQFF. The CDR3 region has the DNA TGCGCCAGCAGTGAAATAGCGGGAGCCTACAATGAGCAGTTCTTC.

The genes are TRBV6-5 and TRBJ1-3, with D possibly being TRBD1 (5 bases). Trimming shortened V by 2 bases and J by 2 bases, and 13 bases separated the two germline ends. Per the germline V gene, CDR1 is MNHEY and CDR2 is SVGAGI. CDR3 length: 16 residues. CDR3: CASSYGGANTGNTIYF. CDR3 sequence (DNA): TGTGCCAGCAGTTACGGAGGGGCCAATACTGGAAACACCATATATTTT.

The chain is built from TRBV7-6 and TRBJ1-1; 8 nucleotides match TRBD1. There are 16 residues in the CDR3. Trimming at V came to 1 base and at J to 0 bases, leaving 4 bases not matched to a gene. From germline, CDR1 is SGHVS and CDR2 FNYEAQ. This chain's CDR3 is CASSLGQGAVNTEAFF. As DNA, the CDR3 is TGTGCCAGCAGCTTAGGTCAGGGGGCGGTGAACACTGAAGCTTTCTTT.

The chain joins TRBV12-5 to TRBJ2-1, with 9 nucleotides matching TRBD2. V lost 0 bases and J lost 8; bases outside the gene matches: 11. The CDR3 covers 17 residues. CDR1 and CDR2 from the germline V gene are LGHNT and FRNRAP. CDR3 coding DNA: TGTGCTAGTGGTTTGGTATTAGGGCGGGGGGGCCTAGATGAGCAGTTCTTC. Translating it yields CASGLVLGRGGLDEQFF.

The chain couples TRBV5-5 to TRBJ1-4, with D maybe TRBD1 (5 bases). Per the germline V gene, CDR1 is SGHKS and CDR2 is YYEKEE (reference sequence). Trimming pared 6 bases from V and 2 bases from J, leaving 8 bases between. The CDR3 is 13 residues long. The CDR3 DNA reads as TGTGCCAGCATCCCAGGGACTAATGAAAAACTGTTTTTT. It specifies CASIPGTNEKLFF.

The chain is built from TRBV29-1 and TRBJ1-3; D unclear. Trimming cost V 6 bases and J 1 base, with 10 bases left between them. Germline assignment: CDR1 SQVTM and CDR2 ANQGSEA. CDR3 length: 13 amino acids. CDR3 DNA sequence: TGCAGCGTGGTATATAGTTCTGGAAACACCATATATTTT. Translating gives CSVVYSSGNTIYF.

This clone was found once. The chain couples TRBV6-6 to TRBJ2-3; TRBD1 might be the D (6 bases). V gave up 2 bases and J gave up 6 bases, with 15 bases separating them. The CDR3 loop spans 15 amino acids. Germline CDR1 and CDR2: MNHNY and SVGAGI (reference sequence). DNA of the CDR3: TGTGCCAGCAGTTACATTGGGGGCCTCCAGGATACGCAGTATTTT. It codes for CASSYIGGLQDTQYF.

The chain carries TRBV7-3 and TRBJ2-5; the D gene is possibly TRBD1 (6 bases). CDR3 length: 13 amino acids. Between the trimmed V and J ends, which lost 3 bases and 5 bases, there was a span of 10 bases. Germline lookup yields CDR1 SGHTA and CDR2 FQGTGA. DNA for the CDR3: TGTGCCAGCAGCTTGGTCCAGGGGGAGACCCAGTACTTC. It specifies CASSLVQGETQYF. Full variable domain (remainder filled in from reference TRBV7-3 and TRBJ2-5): GAGVSQTPSNKVTEKGKYVELRCDPISGHTALYWYRQSLGQGPEFLIYFQGTGAADDSGLPNDRFFAVRPEGSVSTLKIQRTERGDSAVYLCASSLVQGETQYFGPGTRLLVL.

CDR3 DNA: TGTGCCAGCAGCTCCACAGGGGAAGCTTTCTTT. It is translated as CASSSTGEAFF. This chain uses TRBV7-9 with TRBJ1-1; the D gene is possibly TRBD1 (6 bases). Germline CDR1 reads SEHNR; CDR2 reads FQNEAQ (reference sequence). This CDR3 is built from 11 residues. Trimming stripped 4 bases from V and 8 bases from J, with 8 bases between.

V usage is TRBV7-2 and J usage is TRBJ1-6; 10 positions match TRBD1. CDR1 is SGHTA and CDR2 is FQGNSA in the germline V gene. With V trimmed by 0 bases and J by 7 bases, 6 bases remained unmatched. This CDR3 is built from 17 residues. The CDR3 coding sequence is TGTGCCAGCAGCTTAGCCCCTGGGGGACAGGGGAATTCACCCCTCCACTTT. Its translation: CASSLAPGGQGNSPLHF.

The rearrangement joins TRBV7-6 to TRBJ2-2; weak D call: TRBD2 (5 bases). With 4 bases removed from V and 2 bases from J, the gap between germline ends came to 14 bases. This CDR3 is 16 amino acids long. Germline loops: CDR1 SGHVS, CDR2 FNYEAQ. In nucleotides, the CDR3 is TGTGCCAGCAGCTGGAGGACGGGCAAAAACACCGGGGAGCTGTTTTTT. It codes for CASSWRTGKNTGELFF. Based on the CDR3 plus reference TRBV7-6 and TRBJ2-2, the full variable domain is GAGVSQSPRYKVTKRGQDVALRCDPISGHVSLYWYRQALGQGPEFLTYFNYEAQQDKSGLPNDRFSAERPEGSISTLTIQRTEQRDSAMYRCASSWRTGKNTGELFFGEGSRLTVL.

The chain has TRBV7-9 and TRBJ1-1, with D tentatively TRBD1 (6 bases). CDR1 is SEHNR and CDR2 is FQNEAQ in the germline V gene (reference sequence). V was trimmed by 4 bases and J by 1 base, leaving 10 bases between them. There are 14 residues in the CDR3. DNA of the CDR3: TGTGCCAGCAGCTGGACAGAGACGAACACTGAAGCTTTCTTT. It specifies CASSWTETNTEAFF.

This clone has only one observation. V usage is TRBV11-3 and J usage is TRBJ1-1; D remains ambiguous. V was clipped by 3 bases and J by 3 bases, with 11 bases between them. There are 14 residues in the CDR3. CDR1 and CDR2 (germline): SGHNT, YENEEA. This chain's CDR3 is CASSFMERDTEAFF. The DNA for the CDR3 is TGTGCCAGCAGCTTCATGGAGAGGGACACTGAAGCTTTCTTT.

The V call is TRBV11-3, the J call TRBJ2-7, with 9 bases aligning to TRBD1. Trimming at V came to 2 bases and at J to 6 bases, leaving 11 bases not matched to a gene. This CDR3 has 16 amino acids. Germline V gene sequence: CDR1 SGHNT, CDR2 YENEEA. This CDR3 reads CASSLMPGQGFGEQYF. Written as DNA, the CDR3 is TGTGCCAGCAGCTTAATGCCGGGACAGGGATTTGGCGAGCAGTACTTC.

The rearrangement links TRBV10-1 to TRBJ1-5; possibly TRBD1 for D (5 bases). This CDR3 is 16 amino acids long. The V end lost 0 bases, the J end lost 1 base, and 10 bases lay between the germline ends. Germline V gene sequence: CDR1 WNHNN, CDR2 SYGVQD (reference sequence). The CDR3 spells CASSESRGFSNQPQHF. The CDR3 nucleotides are TGCGCCAGCAGTGAGTCTCGGGGGTTCAGCAATCAGCCCCAGCATTTT.

The CDR3 here is CASSISETHTGANVLTF. The CDR3 DNA follows: TGTGCCAGCAGCATCTCCGAGACACATACCGGGGCCAACGTCCTGACTTTC. The chain combines TRBV13 with TRBJ2-6; no firm D call. In germline, CDR1 is PRHDT, CDR2 FYEKMQ (reference sequence). This CDR3 has 17 amino acids. The V and J ends lost 5 bases and 4 bases respectively, with 18 bases between them.

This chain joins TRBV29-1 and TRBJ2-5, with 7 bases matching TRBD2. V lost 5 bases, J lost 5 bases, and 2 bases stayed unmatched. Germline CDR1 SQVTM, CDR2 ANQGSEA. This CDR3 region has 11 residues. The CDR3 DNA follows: TGCAGCGTTTTGGGGGGGGAGACCCAGTACTTC. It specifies CSVLGGETQYF.

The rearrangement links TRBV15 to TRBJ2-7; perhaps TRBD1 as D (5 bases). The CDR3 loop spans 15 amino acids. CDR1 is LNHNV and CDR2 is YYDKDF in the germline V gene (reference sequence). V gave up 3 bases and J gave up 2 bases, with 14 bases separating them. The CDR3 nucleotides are TGTGCCACCAGCAGTGCGACAGAAGACACCTACGAGCAGTACTTC. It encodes CATSSATEDTYEQYF.

CDR3 nucleotides: TGTGCCAGCAGCGTAGACTTGCGGACAGGGTCGGACACTGAAGCTTTCTTT. Encoded protein: CASSVDLRTGSDTEAFF. The chain is built from TRBV9 and TRBJ1-1, with 8 bases lining up with TRBD1. J lost 3 bases, V lost 0 bases, and 10 bases had no gene match. The germline V gene encodes CDR1 SGDLS and CDR2 YYNGEE. This CDR3 has 17 amino acids.